The present T cell receptor (beta chain) was sequenced within a study of shared clonotypes between healthy human individuals. Overall study context: Three plates each covered CD4 naive and memory; CD8 naive two, CD8 memory one.

Positively selected for CCR7, the CD45RO-negative cells used as naive CD8 cells excluded terminally differentiated effector memory CD45RA+ cells. Study-level results: In general, naive subsets displayed greater estimated richness than memory subsets did.

Germline V CDR1 and CDR2: MDHEN, SYDVKM. The CDR3 spans 15 residues. V trimming: 6 bases; J trimming: 7 bases; junction bases outside the gene matches: 10. Sequencing was performed with immunoSEQ multiplex PCR; in TCRdb, only in-frame clones are kept and a portion is missing. The profile shows fewer than 700,000 clones, roughly 95% of them singletons. Concerning this clone itself: No antigen is known for it.

The rearrangement links TRBV28 to TRBJ1-4; 8 nucleotides align to TRBD1. Sequences were obtained from naive CD8+ T cells sorted from blood. The TCR sequence derives from a woman aged 25-40 years in good health. The CDR3 reads CASSPRTGLSEKLFF. CDR3 nucleotide sequence: TGTGCCAGCAGCCCAAGGACAGGGTTGTCTGAAAAACTGTTTTTT.